This T cell receptor beta chain emerged from a study of blood T cell repertoires in COVID-19. The wider study: Resolution of symptoms, clearance, or two negative PCRs was present in recovered Cohort 3 donors. Sources were T cells, B-cell-depleted T cells, or PBMCs; the material itself was cDNA or gDNA. Samples taken during acute and convalescent COVID-19 were collected in the United States, Italy and Spain.

Germline assignment: CDR1 KGHSH and CDR2 LQKENI. V dropped 3 bases and J dropped 0; count of bases not matched to a gene: 7. The CDR3 is 16 residues long. Clones were read by immunoSEQ multiplex PCR, and TCRdb kept only the in-frame ones, dropping some. The repertoire holds some 190,000 clones, with around 86% as singletons. This chain joins TRBV18 and TRBJ1-2, with 7 bases matching TRBD1. The receptor comes from a woman aged 40 to 50 in a cohort exposed to, infected with or recovered from COVID-19 (not recorded which). The sample comprised PBMCs or T cells enriched from blood (not recorded which). DNA of the CDR3: TGTGCCAGCTCACCTACCGGGACAGTACCTAACTATGGCTACACCTTC. Amino acid sequence: CASSPTGTVPNYGYTF.